This T cell receptor (beta chain) was captured by sequencing in a study of patients and donors after allogeneic stem cell transplantation. TCRdb itself ran the RT-PCR reads through MiXCR, one entry per CDR3 protein. The table lists approximately 200,000 distinct CDR3 sequences, 35% to 45% of them singletons. V lost 2 bases, J lost 3 bases, and 15 bases lay in between. The CDR3 is made up of 16 amino acids. Sample: blood, either unsorted or a sorted T cell fraction (not recorded which). This receptor was obtained from a human donor who was either an allogeneic HSCT recipient or a stem cell or donor lymphocyte infusion donor (not recorded which). It is not recorded whose cells these are; they may come from a transplant donor. The rearrangement uses TRBV12-3 or TRBV12-4 and TRBJ2-3; the D call may be TRBD1 or TRBD2 (5 bases each). The CDR3 DNA is TGTGCCAGCAGTTTATGGGCAGGGAGAGGGACAGATACGCAGTATTTT. As protein: CASSLWAGRGTDTQYF.